This T cell receptor beta chain emerged from a study of cytomegalovirus exposure and HLA in healthy donors. As for the study in general: Earlier results showed 90 million to 120 million unique TCR beta sequences derived from approximately 180 million T cells.

The trim removed 4 bases at V and 6 bases at J, leaving 5 bases unmatched. The CDR3 length is 13 residues. Germline values: CDR1 SNHLY, CDR2 FYNNEI. PCR amplification relied on 60 Vbeta primers (plus 13 Jbeta primers). How the authors handled the data: A later analysis tallied some 84 million unique TCR beta chains, about 9.9 million of them shared. The data were produced by immunoSEQ multiplex PCR, yet TCRdb's version contains in-frame clones alone and is incomplete. V and J calls and clone size come straight from that table; D and trimming were deduced from the DNA. The sample lists about 130,000 clones; over 75% were seen once.

V usage is TRBV2 and J usage is TRBJ2-5; 7 positions agree with TRBD1. The source material was PBMCs. This TCR came from a male donor in good health and CMV-seropositive. As DNA, the CDR3 is TGTGCCAGCAGTGTTAAACAGGGGAAGACCCAGTACTTC. Translation: CASSVKQGKTQYF.